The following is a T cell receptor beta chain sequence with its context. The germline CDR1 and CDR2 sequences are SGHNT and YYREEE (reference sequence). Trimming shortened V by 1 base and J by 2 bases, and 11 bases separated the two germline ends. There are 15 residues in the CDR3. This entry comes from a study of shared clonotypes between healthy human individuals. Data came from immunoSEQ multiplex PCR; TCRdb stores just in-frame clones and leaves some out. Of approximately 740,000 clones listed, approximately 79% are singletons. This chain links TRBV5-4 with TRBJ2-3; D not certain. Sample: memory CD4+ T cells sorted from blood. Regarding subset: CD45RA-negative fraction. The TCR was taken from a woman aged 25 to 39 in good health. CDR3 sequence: CASSLSVADTDTQYF. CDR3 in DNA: TGTGCCAGCAGCTTGTCAGTAGCAGACACAGATACGCAGTATTTT.